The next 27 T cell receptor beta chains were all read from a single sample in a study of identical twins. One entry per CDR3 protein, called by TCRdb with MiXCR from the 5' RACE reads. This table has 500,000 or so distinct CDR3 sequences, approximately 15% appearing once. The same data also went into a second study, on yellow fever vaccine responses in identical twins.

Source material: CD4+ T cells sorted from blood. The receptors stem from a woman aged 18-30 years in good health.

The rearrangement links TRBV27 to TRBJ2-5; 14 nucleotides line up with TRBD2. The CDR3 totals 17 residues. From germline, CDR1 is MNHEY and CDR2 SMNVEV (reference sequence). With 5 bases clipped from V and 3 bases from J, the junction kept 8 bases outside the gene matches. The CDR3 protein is CASSLRWTSGRKETQYF. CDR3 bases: TGTGCCAGCAGTCTCCGTTGGACTAGCGGGAGGAAAGAGACCCAGTACTTC.

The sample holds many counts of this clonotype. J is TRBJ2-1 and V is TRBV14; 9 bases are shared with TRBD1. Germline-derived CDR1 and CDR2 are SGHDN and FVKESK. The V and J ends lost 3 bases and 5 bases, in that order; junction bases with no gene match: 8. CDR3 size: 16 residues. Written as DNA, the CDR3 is TGTGCCAGCAGCCAGTACTCCGGGACAGGGAACAATGAGCAGTTCTTC. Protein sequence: CASSQYSGTGNNEQFF.

CDR3 sequence: CASSLSGTPQHF. In DNA, the CDR3 is TGCGCCAGCAGCTTGTCTGGGACGCCCCAGCATTTT. V is TRBV5-1 and J is TRBJ1-5; weak D call: TRBD1 (5 bases). Trimming removed 1 base from V and 9 bases from J, with 8 bases in between. This CDR3 has 12 residues. Per the germline V gene, CDR1 is SGHRS and CDR2 is YFSETQ. The whole variable domain, remainder taken from reference TRBV5-1 and TRBJ1-5, is KAGVTQTPRYLIKTRGQQVTLSCSPISGHRSVSWYQQTPGQGLQFLFEYFSETQRNKGNFPGRFSGRQFSNSRSEMNVSTLELGDSALYLCASSLSGTPQHFGDGTRLSIL.

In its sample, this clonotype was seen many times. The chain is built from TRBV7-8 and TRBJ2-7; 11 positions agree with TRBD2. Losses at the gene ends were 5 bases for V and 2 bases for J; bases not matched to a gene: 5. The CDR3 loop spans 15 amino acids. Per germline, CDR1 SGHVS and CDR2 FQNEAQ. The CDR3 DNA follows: TGTGCCAGCAGCCTGACTAGCGGGGTTACCTACGAGCAGTACTTC. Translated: CASSLTSGVTYEQYF.

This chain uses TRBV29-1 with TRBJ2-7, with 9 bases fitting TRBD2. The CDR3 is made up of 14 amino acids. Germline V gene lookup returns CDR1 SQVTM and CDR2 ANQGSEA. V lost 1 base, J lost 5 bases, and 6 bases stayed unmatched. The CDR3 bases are TGCAGCGTTGAAGGGCTAGCGGGGATCAACGAGCAGTACTTC. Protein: CSVEGLAGINEQYF.

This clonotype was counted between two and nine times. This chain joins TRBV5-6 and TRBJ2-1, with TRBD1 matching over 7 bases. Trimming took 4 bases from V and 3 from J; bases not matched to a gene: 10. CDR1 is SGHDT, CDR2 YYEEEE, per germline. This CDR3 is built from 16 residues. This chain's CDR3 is CASSLRGPGVYNEQFF. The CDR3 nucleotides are TGTGCCAGCAGCCTGAGGGGGCCGGGCGTCTACAATGAGCAGTTCTTC.

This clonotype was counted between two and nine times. The CDR3 sequence: CAEGTASTDTQYF. CDR3 nucleotides: TGTGCCGAAGGGACAGCGAGCACAGATACGCAGTATTTT. The chain has TRBV28 and TRBJ2-3; 7 bases align to TRBD1. The CDR3 totals 13 residues. The V and J ends lost 11 bases and 0 bases, in that order; junction bases with no gene match: 5. Germline values: CDR1 MDHEN, CDR2 SYDVKM.

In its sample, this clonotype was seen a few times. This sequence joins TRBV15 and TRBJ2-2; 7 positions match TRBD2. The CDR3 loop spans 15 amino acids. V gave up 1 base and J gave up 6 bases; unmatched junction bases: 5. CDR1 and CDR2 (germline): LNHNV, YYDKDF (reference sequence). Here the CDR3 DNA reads TGTGCCACCAGCAGAGGAAGCGCGGGGGCCGGGGAGCTGTTTTTT. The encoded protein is CATSRGSAGAGELFF.

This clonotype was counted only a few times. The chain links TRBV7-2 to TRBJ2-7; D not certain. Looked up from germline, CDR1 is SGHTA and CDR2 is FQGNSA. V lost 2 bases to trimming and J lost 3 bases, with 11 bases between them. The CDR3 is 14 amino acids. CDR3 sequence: CASSLWGDDYEQYF. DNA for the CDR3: TGTGCCAGCAGCTTATGGGGTGATGACTACGAGCAGTACTTC.

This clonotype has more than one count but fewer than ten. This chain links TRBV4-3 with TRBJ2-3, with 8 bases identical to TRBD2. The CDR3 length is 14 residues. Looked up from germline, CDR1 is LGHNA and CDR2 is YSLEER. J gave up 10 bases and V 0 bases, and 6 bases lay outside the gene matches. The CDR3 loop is CASSQDLSGSAQYF. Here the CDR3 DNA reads TGCGCCAGCAGCCAAGATTTGAGCGGGAGTGCGCAGTATTTT.

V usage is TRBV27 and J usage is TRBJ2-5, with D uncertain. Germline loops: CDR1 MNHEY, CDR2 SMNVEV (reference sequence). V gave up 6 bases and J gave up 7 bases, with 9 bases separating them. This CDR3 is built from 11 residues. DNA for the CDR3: TGTGCCAGCAGCTCGGCCGGGACCCAGTACTTC. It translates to CASSSAGTQYF.

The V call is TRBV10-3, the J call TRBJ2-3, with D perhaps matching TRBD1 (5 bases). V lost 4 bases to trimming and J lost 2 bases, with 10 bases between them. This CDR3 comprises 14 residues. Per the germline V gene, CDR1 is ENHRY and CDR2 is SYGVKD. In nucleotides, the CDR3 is TGTGCCATCAGTGGGCTAGGGGACACAGATACGCAGTATTTT. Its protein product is CAISGLGDTDTQYF.

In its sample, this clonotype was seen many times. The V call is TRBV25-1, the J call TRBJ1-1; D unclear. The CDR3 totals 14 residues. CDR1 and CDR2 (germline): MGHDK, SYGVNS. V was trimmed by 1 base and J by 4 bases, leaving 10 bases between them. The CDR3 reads CASSEFRAGTEAFF. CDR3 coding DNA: TGTGCCAGCAGTGAATTTAGGGCGGGCACTGAAGCTTTCTTT.

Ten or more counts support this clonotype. The CDR3 reads CASSARRGSGYGYTF. CDR3 DNA: TGTGCCAGCAGCGCCCGCAGGGGATCGGGCTATGGCTACACCTTC. The V gene is TRBV7-2, the J gene TRBJ1-2; possible D gene TRBD1, 6 bases. The V end was cut by 5 bases, the J end by 4 bases, with 17 bases between. The CDR3 totals 15 residues. Germline CDR1 is SGHTA and CDR2 is FQGNSA.

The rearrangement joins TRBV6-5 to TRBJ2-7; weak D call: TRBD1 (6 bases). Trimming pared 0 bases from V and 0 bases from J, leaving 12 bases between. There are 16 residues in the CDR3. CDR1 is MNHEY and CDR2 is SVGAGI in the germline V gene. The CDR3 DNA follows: TGTGCCAGCAGTTACTCGCCAGGACAGTCCTCCTACGAGCAGTACTTC. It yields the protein CASSYSPGQSSYEQYF.

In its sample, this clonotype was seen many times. The CDR3 coding sequence is TGTGCCAGCAGCTTAGACAGAAGCTCCTACAATGAGCAGTTCTTC. Its translation: CASSLDRSSYNEQFF. This rearrangement joins TRBV7-6 to TRBJ2-1; D gene uncertain. Trimming took off 1 base at V and 0 bases at J, with 7 bases between the two ends. Germline CDR1 reads SGHVS; CDR2 reads FNYEAQ. The CDR3 length is 15 residues.

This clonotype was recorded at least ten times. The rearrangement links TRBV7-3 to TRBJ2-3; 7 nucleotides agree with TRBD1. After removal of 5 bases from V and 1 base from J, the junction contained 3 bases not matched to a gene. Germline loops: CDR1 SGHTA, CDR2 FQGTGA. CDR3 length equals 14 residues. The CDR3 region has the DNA TGTGCCAGCAGCAAAGGACAGGGCACAGATACGCAGTATTTT. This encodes CASSKGQGTDTQYF.

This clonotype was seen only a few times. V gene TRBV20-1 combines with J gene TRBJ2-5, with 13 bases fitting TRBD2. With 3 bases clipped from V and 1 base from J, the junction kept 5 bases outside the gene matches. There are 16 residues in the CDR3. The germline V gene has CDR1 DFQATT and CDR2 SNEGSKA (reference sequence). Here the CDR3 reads CSASLLAGGPQETQYF. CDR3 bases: TGCAGTGCTAGCCTACTAGCGGGAGGGCCCCAAGAGACCCAGTACTTC.

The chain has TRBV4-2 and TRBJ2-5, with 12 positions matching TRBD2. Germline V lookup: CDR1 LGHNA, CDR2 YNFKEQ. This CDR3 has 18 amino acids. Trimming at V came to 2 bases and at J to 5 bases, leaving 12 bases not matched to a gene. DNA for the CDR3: TGTGCCAGCAGCCAACTCACACCGGGACTAGCGGGCGGGGAGACCCAGTACTTC. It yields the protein CASSQLTPGLAGGETQYF.

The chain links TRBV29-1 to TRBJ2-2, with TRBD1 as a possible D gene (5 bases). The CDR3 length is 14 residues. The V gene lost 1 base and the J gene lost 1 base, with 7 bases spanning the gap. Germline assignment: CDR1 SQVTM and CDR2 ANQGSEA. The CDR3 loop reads CSVEVTGNTGELFF. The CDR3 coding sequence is TGCAGCGTTGAAGTAACAGGGAACACCGGGGAGCTGTTTTTT.

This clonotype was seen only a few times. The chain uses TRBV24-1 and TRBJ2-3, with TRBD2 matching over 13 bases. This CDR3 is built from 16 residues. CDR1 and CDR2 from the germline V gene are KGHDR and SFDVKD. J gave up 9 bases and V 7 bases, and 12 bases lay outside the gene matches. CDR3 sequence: CATSTTSGRADPTQYF. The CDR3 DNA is TGTGCCACCAGCACTACTAGCGGGAGGGCCGATCCCACGCAGTATTTT.

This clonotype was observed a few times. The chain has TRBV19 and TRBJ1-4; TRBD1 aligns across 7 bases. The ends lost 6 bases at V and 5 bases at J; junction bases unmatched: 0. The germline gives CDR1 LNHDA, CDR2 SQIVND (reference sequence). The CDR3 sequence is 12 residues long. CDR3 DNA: TGTGCCAGTAGGACAGGGAATGAAAAACTGTTTTTT. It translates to CASRTGNEKLFF.

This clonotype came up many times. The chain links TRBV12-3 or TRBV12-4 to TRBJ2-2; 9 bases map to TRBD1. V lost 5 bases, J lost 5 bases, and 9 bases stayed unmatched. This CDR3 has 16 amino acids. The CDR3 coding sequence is TGTGCCAGCAGTCAAACAGGGGGCAGAAGGACCGGGGAGCTGTTTTTT. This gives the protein CASSQTGGRRTGELFF.

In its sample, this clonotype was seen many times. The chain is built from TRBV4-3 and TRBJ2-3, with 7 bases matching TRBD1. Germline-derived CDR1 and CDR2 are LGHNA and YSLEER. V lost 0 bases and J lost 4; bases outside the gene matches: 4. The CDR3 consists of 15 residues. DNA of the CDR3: TGCGCCAGCAGCCAAGATCAGGGGGACCCAGATACGCAGTATTTT. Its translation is CASSQDQGDPDTQYF.

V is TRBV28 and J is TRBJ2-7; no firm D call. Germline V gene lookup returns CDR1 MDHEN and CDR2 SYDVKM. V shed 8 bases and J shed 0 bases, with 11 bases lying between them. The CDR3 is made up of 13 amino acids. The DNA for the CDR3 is TGTGCCAGCTACGACGGTAACTCCTACGAGCAGTACTTC. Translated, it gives CASYDGNSYEQYF.

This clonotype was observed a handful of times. CDR3 region: CASSHRVSYEQYF. CDR3 DNA: TGTGCCAGCAGCCACAGAGTATCTTACGAGCAGTACTTC. This rearrangement joins TRBV14 to TRBJ2-7; unclear D gene. V was trimmed by 3 bases and J by 4 bases, leaving 10 bases between them. The V gene's germline CDR1 is SGHDN and CDR2 FVKESK. This CDR3 is 13 amino acids long.

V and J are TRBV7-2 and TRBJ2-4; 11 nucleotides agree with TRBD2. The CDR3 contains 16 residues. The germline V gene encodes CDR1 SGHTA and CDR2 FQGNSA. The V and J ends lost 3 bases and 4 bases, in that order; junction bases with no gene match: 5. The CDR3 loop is CASSLARLAGKNIQYF. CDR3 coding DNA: TGTGCCAGCAGCTTGGCCCGACTAGCGGGAAAAAACATTCAGTACTTC.